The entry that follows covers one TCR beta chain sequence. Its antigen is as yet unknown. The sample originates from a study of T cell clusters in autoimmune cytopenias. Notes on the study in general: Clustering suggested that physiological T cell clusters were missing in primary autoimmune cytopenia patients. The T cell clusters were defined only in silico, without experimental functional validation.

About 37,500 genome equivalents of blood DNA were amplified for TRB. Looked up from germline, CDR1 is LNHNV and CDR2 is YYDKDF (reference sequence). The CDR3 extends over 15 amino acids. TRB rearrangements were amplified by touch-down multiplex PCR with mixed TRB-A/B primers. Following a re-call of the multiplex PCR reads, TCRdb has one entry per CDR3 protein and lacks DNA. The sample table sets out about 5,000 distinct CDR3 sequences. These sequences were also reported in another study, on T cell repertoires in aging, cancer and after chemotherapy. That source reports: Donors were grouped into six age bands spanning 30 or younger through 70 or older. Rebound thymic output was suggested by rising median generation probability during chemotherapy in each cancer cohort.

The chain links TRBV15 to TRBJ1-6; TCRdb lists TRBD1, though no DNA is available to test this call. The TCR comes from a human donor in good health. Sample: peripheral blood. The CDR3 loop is CATSRGTGGNSPLHF.